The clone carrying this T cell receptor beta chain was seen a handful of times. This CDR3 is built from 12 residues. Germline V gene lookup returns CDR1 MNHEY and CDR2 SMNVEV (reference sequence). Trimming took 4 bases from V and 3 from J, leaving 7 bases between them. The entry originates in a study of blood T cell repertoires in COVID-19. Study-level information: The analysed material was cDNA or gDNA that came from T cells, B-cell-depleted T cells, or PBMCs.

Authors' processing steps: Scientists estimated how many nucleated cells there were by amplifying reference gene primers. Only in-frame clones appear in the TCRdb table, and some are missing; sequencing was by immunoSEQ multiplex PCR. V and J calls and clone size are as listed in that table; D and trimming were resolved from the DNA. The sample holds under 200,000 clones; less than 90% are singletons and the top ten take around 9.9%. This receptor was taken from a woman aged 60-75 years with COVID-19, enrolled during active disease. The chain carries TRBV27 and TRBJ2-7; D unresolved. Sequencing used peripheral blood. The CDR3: CASSSRHYEQYF. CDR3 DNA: TGTGCCAGCAGTTCCAGACACTACGAGCAGTACTTC.